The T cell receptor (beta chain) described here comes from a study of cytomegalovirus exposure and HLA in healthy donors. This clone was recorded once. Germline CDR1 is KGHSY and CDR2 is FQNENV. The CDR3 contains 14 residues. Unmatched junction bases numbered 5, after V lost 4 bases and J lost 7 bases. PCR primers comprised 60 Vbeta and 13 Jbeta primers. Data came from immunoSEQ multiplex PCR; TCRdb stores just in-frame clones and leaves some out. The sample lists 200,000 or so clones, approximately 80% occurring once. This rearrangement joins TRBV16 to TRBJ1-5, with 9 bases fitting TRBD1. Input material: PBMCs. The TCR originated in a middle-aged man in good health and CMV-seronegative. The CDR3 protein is CASSLGTGKQPQHF. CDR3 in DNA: TGTGCCAGCAGCCTCGGGACAGGGAAACAGCCCCAGCATTTT.